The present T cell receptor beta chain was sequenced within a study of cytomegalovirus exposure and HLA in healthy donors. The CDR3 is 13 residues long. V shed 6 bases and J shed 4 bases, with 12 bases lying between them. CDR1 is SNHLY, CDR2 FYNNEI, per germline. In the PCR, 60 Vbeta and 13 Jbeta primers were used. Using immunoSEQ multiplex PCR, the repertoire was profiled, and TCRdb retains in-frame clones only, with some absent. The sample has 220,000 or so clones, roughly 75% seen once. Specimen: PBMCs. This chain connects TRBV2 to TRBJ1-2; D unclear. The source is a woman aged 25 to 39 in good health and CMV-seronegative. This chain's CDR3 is CASRRLGVYGYTF. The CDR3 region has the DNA TGTGCCAGCAGAAGACTGGGAGTCTATGGCTACACCTTC.